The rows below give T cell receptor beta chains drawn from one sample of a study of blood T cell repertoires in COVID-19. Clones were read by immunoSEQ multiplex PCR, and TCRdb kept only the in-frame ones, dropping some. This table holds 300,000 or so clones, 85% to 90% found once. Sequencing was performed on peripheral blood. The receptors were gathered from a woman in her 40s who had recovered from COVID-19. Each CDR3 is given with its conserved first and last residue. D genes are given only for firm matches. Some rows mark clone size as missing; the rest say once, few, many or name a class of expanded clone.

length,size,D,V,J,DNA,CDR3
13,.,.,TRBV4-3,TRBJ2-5,TGCGCCAGCAGCCAAAGAGGAAGAGAGACCCAGTACTTC,CASSQRGRETQYF
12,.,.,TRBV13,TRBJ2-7,TGTGCCAGCAGCCCCGGGGGACGGGAGCAGTACTTC,CASSPGGREQYF
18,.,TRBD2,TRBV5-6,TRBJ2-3,TGTGCCAGCAGCTTGGCCGGGACTAGCGGGGGACCCACAGATACGCAGTATTTT,CASSLAGTSGGPTDTQYF
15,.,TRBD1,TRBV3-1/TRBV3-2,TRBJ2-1,TGTGCCAGCAGCCATGCGGGACAGGGGTGGAATGAGCAGTTCTTC,CASSHAGQGWNEQFF
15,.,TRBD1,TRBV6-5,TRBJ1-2,TGTGCCAGCAGGGGGAACAGGGGTGAACACTATGGCTACACCTTC,CASRGNRGEHYGYTF
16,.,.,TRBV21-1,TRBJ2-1,TGTGCCAGCAGCCCGCGGGCGGGGGGGCGAGAAGGTGAGCAGTTCTTC,CASSPRAGGREGEQFF
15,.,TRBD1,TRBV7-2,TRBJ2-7,TGTGCCAGCAGCTCCCAACGACAGGGCCTCTACGAGCAGTACTTC,CASSSQRQGLYEQYF
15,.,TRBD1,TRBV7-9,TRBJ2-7,TGTGCCAGCAGCCCAAGGTCACAGGGGAAGGGCGAGCAGTACTTC,CASSPRSQGKGEQYF
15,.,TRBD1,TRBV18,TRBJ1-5,TGTGCCAGCTCACCCCCGGCAGGGGGCGGGCAGCCCCAGCATTTT,CASSPPAGGGQPQHF
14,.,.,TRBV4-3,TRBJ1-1,TGCGCCAGCAGCCAAGAACCACCTCGGACTGAAGCTTTCTTT,CASSQEPPRTEAFF
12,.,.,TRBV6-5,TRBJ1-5,TGTGCCAGCAACAGTTACAATCAGCCCCAGCATTTT,CASNSYNQPQHF
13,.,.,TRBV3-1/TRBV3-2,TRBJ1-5,TGTGCCAGCAGCCAATTTCGCGGTCAGCCCCAGCATTTT,CASSQFRGQPQHF
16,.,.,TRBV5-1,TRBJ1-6,TGCGCCAGCAGCCCCCAGGGCGGGGGAACGAATTCACCCCTCCACTTT,CASSPQGGGTNSPLHF
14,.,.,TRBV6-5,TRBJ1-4,TGTGCCAGCAGTTATGGGCCCCGGAACGAAAAACTGTTTTTT,CASSYGPRNEKLFF
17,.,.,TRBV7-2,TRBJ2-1,TGTGCCAGCAGCCTAACCTTCGCGCGGCGGGGACACAATGAGCAGTTCTTC,CASSLTFARRGHNEQFF
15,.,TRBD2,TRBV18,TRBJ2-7,TGTGCCAGCTCTTCCTTAGCGGGGAGCTCCTACGAGCAGTACTTC,CASSSLAGSSYEQYF
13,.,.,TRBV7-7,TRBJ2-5,TGTGCCAGCAGCTTTAACAGGGAAGAGACCCAGTACTTC,CASSFNREETQYF
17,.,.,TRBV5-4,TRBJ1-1,TGTGCCAGCAGCCCCAGGGGTTCGAGCTGGATGAACACTGAAGCTTTCTTT,CASSPRGSSWMNTEAFF
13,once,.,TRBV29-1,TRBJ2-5,TGCAGCGTTGAAGAGGGGGCCGGGGAGACCCAGTACTTC,CSVEEGAGETQYF
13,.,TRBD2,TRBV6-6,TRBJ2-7,TGTGCCAGCACTAGCGGGGGGTTAAACGAGCAGTACTTC,CASTSGGLNEQYF
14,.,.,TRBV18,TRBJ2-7,TGTGCCAGCTCATCCACAGGGTTCTCCTACGAGCAGTACTTC,CASSSTGFSYEQYF
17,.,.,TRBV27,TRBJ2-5,TGTGCCAGCAGTTTTCAACAGCCTCTGGACATCCAAGAGACCCAGTACTTC,CASSFQQPLDIQETQYF
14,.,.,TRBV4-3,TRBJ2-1,TGCGCCAGCAGCCAACCAGGGGAAAGGAATGAGCAGTTCTTC,CASSQPGERNEQFF
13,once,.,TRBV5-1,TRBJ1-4,TGCGCCAGCAGCTCGAGGAGGGATGAAAAACTGTTTTTT,CASSSRRDEKLFF
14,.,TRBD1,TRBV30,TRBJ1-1,TGTGCCTGGATTAACAGGGGGCGAGGCACTGAAGCTTTCTTT,CAWINRGRGTEAFF
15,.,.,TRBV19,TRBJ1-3,TGTGCCAGTAAGAGGCGAGGGAGGGCTGGAAACACCATATATTTT,CASKRRGRAGNTIYF
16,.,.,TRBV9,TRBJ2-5,TGTGCCAGCAGCGAGGACCTCGTACCCCCAGGGGAGACCCAGTACTTC,CASSEDLVPPGETQYF
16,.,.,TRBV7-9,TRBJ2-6,TGTGCCAGCAGCTTAGACCCGAGCTCTGGGGCCAACGTCCTGACTTTC,CASSLDPSSGANVLTF
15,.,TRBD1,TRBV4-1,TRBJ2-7,TGCGCCAGCAGCCCACGGGGGACAGGGGACTACGGGCAGTACTTC,CASSPRGTGDYGQYF
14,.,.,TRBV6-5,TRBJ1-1,TGTGCCAGCAGTTACTGGTCTATGGAGACTGAAGCTTTCTTT,CASSYWSMETEAFF
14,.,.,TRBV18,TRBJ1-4,TGTGCCAGCTCACCAACTGGACAGCGTGAAAAACTGTTTTTT,CASSPTGQREKLFF
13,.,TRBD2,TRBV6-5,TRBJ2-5,TGTGCCAGCAGCGCCGGGACTATCGAGACCCAGTACTTC,CASSAGTIETQYF
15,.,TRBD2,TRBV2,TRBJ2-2,TGTGCCAGCAGAGGACTAGCGGGGTACACCGGGGAGCTGTTTTTT,CASRGLAGYTGELFF
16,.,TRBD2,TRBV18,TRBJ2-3,TGTGCCAGCTTCCCGGGACTAGCGGGGGGCACAGATACGCAGTATTTT,CASFPGLAGGTDTQYF
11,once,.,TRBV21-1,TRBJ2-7,TGTGCCAATTGCGAGGATAACGAGCAGTACTTC,CANCEDNEQYF
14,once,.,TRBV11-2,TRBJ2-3,TGTGCCAGCAGCCGGACACCTAGCACAGATACGCAGTATTTT,CASSRTPSTDTQYF
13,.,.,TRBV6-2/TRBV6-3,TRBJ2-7,TGTGCCAGCAGTTACTCGGGACTGGGGGAGCAGTACTTC,CASSYSGLGEQYF
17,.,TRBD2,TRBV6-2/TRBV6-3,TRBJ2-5,TGTGCCAGCAGTTACTCGCTGCTAGCGGGGGGGCGCGGGACCCAGTACTTC,CASSYSLLAGGRGTQYF
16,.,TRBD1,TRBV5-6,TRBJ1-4,TGTGCCAGCAGCCTCTCTGGGACAGGGGGCGGGGAAAAACTGTTTTTT,CASSLSGTGGGEKLFF
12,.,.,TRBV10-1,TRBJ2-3,TGCGCCAGCAGTGGGGCCACAGATACGCAGTATTTT,CASSGATDTQYF
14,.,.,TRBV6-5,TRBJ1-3,TGTGCCAGCAGTTATACGGGAGGCGGAAACACCATATATTTT,CASSYTGGGNTIYF
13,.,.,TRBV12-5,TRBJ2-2,TGTGCTGGAGGAGAGGGAAACACCGGGGAGCTGTTTTTT,CAGGEGNTGELFF
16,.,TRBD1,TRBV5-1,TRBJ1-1,TGCGCCAGCAGCGCCCTCCCCCCCGAGAGGGGGCGAGTAGCTTTCTTT,CASSALPPERGRVAFF
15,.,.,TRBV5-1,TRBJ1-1,TGCGCCAGCAGCTTGAGTATCCAGGGAAACACTGAAGCTTTCTTT,CASSLSIQGNTEAFF
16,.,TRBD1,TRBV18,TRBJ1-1,TGTGCCAGCTCCCCGCCAAACAGGGGGCGCGAGACTGAAGCTTTCTTT,CASSPPNRGRETEAFF
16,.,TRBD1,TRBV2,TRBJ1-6,TGTGCCAGCAGTGAAAGACAGGGATTCTATAATTCACCCCTCCACTTT,CASSERQGFYNSPLHF
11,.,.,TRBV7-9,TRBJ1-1,TGTGCCAGCAGCCAGGGGACCGCGGGTTTCTTT,CASSQGTAGFF
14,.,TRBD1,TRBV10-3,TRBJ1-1,TGTGCCATCAGTTGGGGACAGGGCAACACTGAAGCTTTCTTT,CAISWGQGNTEAFF
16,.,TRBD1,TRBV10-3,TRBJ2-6,TGTGCCACGGGACAGGGTGAAGGCTCCGGGGCCAACGTCCTGACTTTC,CATGQGEGSGANVLTF
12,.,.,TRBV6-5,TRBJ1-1,TGTGCCAGCAGTTACGCCGCAGGGGAAGCTTTCTTT,CASSYAAGEAFF
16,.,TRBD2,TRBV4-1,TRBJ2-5,TGCGCCAGCAGCCCAGGGACTAGCGCCCTCCAAGAGACCCAGTACTTC,CASSPGTSALQETQYF